This T cell receptor beta chain comes out of a study of blood T cell repertoires in COVID-19. Study-level background: The origin of the acute and convalescent COVID-19 samples was the United States, Italy and Spain. Sources were T cells, B-cell-depleted T cells, or PBMCs; the material itself was cDNA or gDNA.

Per the authors' pipeline: Nucleated cell number was recorded as an estimate derived from reference gene primer amplification. Sequencing used immunoSEQ multiplex PCR; TCRdb keeps in-frame clones, though not all of them. V and J calls plus clone size are reproduced from that table; the DNA served to infer D and trimming. The sample records roughly 42,000 clones, around nine tenths being singletons. Sequenced: peripheral blood. The clonotype was recovered from a middle-aged man with COVID-19, enrolled during active disease.

DNA for the CDR3: TGTGCCAGTCAGACAGGGGCCAAAAACATTCAGTACTTC. Its translation: CASQTGAKNIQYF. The chain has TRBV6-6 and TRBJ2-4, with 7 bases aligning to TRBD1. CDR3 length equals 13 residues. The junction had 3 bases not matched to a gene; V was cut back by 9 bases and J by 1 base. Germline V CDR1 and CDR2: MNHNY, SVGAGI (reference sequence).